This TCR beta chain was captured by sequencing in a study of T cell responses to AZD1222 COVID-19 vaccine. Generated by immunoSEQ multiplex PCR, the TCRdb table keeps only in-frame clones and is missing some. The data contain roughly 180,000 clones, about 89% of them singletons. With regard to this clone: Antigen unknown.

Doses given second, at about 4 or about 12 weeks, were pooled. Study observations and caveats: Clonal diversity may have been underestimated in mostly white British donors.

This CDR3 has 15 amino acids. The germline V gene encodes CDR1 SGHAT and CDR2 FQNNGV. Trimming shortened V by 1 base and J by 1 base, and 9 bases separated the two germline ends. The source is an adult who received the AZD1222 COVID-19 vaccine. The rearrangement links TRBV11-2 to TRBJ2-3; D is ambiguous. This material consisted of peripheral blood, taken 28 days after the second AZD1222 dose. CDR3 sequence: CASSLVGYRTDTQYF. The CDR3 nucleotides read TGTGCCAGCAGCTTAGTTGGCTACCGCACAGATACGCAGTATTTT.